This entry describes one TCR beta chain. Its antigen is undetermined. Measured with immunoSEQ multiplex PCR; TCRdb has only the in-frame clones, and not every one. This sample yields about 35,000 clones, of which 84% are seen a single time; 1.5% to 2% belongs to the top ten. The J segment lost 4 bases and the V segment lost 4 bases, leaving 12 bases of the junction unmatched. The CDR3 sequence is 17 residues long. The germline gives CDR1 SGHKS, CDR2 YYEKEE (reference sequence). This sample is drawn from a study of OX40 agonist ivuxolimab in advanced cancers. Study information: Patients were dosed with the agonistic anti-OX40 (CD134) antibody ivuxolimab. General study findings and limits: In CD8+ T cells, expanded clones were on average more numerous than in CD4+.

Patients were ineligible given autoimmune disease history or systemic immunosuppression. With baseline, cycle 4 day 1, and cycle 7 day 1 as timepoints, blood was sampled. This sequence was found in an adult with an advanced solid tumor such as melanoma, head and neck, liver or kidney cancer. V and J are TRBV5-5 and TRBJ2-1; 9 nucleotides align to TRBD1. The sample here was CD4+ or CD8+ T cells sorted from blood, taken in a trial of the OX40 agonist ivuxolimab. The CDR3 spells CASSPNTGTGTYNEQFF. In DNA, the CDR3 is TGTGCCAGCAGCCCCAATACCGGGACAGGGACTTACAATGAGCAGTTCTTC.